The source of this TCR beta chain is a study of beta chain features in type 1 diabetes. The overall study: No patient-donor differences in age, gender, total cells or subset yield. Study-wide results and limits: Moderate but significant shortening of TCRB CDR3s was recorded in all four CD4+ subsets from Type 1 diabetes patients.

Per the germline V gene, CDR1 is LGHNA and CDR2 is YSLEER. The CDR3 length is 18 residues. Trimming took 1 base from V and 4 from J; bases not matched to a gene: 8. The isolated RNA, all of it, was reverse transcribed, so expressed TCRB transcripts were what got sequenced. TCRdb's copy holds only in-frame clones and misses some; the assay was immunoSEQ multiplex PCR. There are a few hundred thousand clones in the sample; around 13% occur only once, and roughly 0.015% lies in the top ten. This clone appeared a few times. Its antigen is not identified. The clonotype was recovered from a man between 18 and 29 years old in good health. The chain employs TRBV4-3 and TRBJ2-6; 9 bases are a match to TRBD1. Sequenced input: naive CD4+ T cells from blood. The CDR3 region has the DNA TGCGCCAGCAGCCAAGTCCTACAGGGGGCGCGGGGGGCCAACGTCCTGACTTTC. Protein product: CASSQVLQGARGANVLTF.